The present entry profiles one TCR beta chain with its context. Its cognate antigen is unknown. Using immunoSEQ multiplex PCR, the repertoire was profiled, and TCRdb retains in-frame clones only, with some absent. The sample includes 1.5 million to 2.5 million clones, about 95% seen only once; the top ten take around 1%. CD8 cells classed as naive were CD45RO-negative and positively selected for CCR7, excluding terminally differentiated effector memory CD45RA+ cells. This sample is drawn from a study of shared clonotypes between healthy human individuals. General study points: Sorted-subset sequencing, rarefaction showed, was incomplete despite large depth. Naive CD4 clonotypes were shared across several donors at about 5%. There were few donors, and this limited the genetic and exposure-history diversity represented. Among non-shared clonotypes, generation probabilities were lower than among those shared by all four donors.

This CDR3 contains 13 residues. V was trimmed by 1 base and J by 0 bases, leaving 1 base between them. Per germline, CDR1 GTSNPN and CDR2 SVGIG (reference sequence). The sample was naive CD8+ T cells sorted from blood. The chain carries TRBV30 and TRBJ2-6; D call uncertain. This TCR derives from a man aged 18-30 years in good health. Written as DNA, the CDR3 is TGTGCCTGGAGTGACTCTGGGGCCAACGTCCTGACTTTC. It encodes CAWSDSGANVLTF.